This TCR beta chain was found in a study of cytomegalovirus exposure and HLA in healthy donors. Regarding the study as a whole: Rare TCR sequences dominated, though some public TCRs recurred in many donors.

TCRdb keeps only in-frame clones here, not all; method: immunoSEQ multiplex PCR. The sample lists some 130,000 clones, around four fifths occurring once. This clone was observed a single time. Antigen specificity is unknown. Sequencing was performed on PBMCs. This clonotype was sampled from a man aged 25 to 45 in good health and CMV-seropositive.

CDR3 sequence (DNA): TGTGCCAGCAGCTTAACGGGGTACGAGCAGTACTTC. It translates to CASSLTGYEQYF. V and J are TRBV11-2 and TRBJ2-7; possible D gene TRBD2, 5 bases. Germline CDR1 and CDR2: SGHAT and FQNNGV. V shed 2 bases and J shed 4 bases, with 6 bases lying between them. The CDR3 is made up of 12 amino acids.